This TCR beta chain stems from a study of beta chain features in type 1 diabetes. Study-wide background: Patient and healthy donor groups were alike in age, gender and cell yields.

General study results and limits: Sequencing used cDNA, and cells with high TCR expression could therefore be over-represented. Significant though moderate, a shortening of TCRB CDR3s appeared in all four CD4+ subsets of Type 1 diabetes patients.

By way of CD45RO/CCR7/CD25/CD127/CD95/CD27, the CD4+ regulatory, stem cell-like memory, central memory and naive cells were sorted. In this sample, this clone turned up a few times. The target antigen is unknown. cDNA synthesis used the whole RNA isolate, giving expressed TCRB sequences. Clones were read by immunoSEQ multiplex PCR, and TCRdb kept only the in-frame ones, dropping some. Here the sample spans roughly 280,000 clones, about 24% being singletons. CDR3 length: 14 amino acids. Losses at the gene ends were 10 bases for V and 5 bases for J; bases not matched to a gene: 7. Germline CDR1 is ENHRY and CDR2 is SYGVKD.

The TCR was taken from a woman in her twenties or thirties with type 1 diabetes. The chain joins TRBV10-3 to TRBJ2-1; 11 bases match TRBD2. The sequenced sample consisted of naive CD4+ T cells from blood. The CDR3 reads CASIPGLADNEQFF. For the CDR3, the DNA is TGTGCCAGTATCCCGGGACTAGCGGACAATGAGCAGTTCTTC.